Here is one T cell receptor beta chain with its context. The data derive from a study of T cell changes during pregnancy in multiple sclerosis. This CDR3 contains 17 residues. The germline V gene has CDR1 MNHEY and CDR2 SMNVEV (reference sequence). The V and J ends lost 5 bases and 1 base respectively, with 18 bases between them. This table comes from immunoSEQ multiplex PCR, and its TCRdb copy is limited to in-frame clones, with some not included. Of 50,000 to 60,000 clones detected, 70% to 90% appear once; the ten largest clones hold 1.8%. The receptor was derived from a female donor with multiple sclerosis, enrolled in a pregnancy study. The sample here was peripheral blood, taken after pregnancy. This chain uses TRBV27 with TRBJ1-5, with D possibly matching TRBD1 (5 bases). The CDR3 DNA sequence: TGTGCCAGCAGTCCCTGGTTAGGACACCGAAGCAATCAGCCCCAGCATTTT. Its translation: CASSPWLGHRSNQPQHF.